The 15 T cell receptor beta chains in this list originate from one sample, sequenced in a study of radiotherapy plus CTLA-4 blockade in lung cancer. Data came from immunoSEQ multiplex PCR; TCRdb stores just in-frame clones and leaves some out. The table has some 100,000 clones, over 75% seen once. Sample: peripheral blood, taken from a patient treated with radiotherapy plus ipilimumab. The receptors shown here come from a human donor with non-small cell lung cancer that progressed on radiotherapy plus ipilimumab.

This chain links TRBV5-6 with TRBJ1-2; no reliable D call. This CDR3 spans 12 amino acids. Germline CDR1 SGHDT, CDR2 YYEEEE. V lost 0 bases to trimming and J lost 8 bases, with 8 bases between them. The CDR3 sequence is CASSLVREGYTF. DNA for the CDR3: TGTGCCAGCAGCTTGGTTCGGGAAGGCTACACCTTC.

This clone was detected only a few times. V usage is TRBV5-5 and J usage is TRBJ1-5; D is unclear. V lost 0 bases and J lost 0, with 7 bases in between. There are 15 residues in the CDR3. Germline CDR1 and CDR2: SGHKS and YYEKEE (reference sequence). This CDR3 reads CASSLAVNSNQPQHF. CDR3 DNA sequence: TGTGCCAGCAGCTTGGCCGTTAATAGCAATCAGCCCCAGCATTTT.

This chain links TRBV19 with TRBJ1-1, with TRBD1 as a possible D gene (5 bases). The germline V and J ends were trimmed by 4 bases and 0 bases, with 9 bases remaining between them. Per the germline V gene, CDR1 is LNHDA and CDR2 is SQIVND (reference sequence). The CDR3 spans 14 residues. The CDR3 nucleotides read TGTGCCAGTAGTACCCGGGGCATGAACACTGAAGCTTTCTTT. It encodes CASSTRGMNTEAFF.

The V gene is TRBV7-9, the J gene TRBJ1-4; TRBD1 might be the D (5 bases). V gave up 2 bases and J gave up 3 bases, with 7 bases separating them. Germline V CDR1 and CDR2: SEHNR, FQNEAQ (reference sequence). The CDR3 extends over 14 amino acids. This CDR3 is CASSLRGANEKLFF. As DNA, the CDR3 is TGTGCCAGCAGCTTACGGGGGGCTAATGAAAAACTGTTTTTT.

V is TRBV12-2 and J is TRBJ2-7; TRBD2 is the table's D call, not checked against the DNA. TRBV12-2 is deemed a pseudogene. CDR3 length: 16 residues. In nucleotides, the CDR3 is TGTGCAAGTCGCTTAGTTTTATGGCGGGGGGACTACGAGCAGTACTTC. Residues: CASRLVLWRGDYEQYF.

This clone was seen just once. V and J are TRBV29-1 and TRBJ1-2; D unresolved. The CDR3 has 12 amino acids. Germline-derived CDR1 and CDR2 are SQVTM and ANQGSEA. The V gene lost 8 bases and the J gene lost 0 bases, with 10 bases spanning the gap. The CDR3 DNA follows: TGCAGCATATACAGTGCTAACTATGGCTACACCTTC. This codes for CSIYSANYGYTF.

DNA for the CDR3: TGCGCCAGCAGCTTGCAGGCTAACTATGGCTACACCTTC. Its protein product is CASSLQANYGYTF. The V gene is TRBV5-1, the J gene TRBJ1-2; D call uncertain. The CDR3 is made up of 13 amino acids. V lost 1 base and J 0 bases, leaving 4 bases between the germline ends. Germline CDR1 and CDR2: SGHRS and YFSETQ.

The chain carries TRBV6-1 and TRBJ1-2; no reliable D call. The ends were cut back, 5 bases at V and 0 bases at J, with 10 bases in the middle. The germline V gene encodes CDR1 MNHNS and CDR2 SASEGT. The CDR3 runs 14 residues. The chain's CDR3 is CASSPRPPNYGYTF. As DNA, the CDR3 is TGTGCCAGCAGTCCCCGACCCCCTAACTATGGCTACACCTTC.

V and J are TRBV7-6 and TRBJ2-7, with D possibly called TRBD1 or TRBD2 (5 bases each). The V end was cut by 6 bases, the J end by 0 bases, with 18 bases between. Germline-derived CDR1 and CDR2 are SGHVS and FNYEAQ. The CDR3 length is 16 residues. The CDR3 sequence: CASRSGPGSFSYEQYF. The CDR3 coding sequence is TGTGCCAGCAGATCCGGTCCAGGGAGCTTCTCCTACGAGCAGTACTTC.

The J gene is TRBJ1-2, the V gene TRBV6-1; TRBD1 is a possible D gene (5 bases). The CDR3 is 14 residues long. Trimming shortened V by 7 bases and J by 5 bases, and 17 bases separated the two germline ends. Germline loops: CDR1 MNHNS, CDR2 SASEGT. This CDR3 reads CASTSRGSWYGYTF. DNA of the CDR3: TGTGCCAGCACGTCCCGGGGGTCTTGGTATGGCTACACCTTC.

V and J are TRBV19 and TRBJ2-7; 8 bases agree with TRBD2. V shed 5 bases and J 6 bases; nucleotides not matched to a gene: 6. CDR1 and CDR2 from the germline V gene are LNHDA and SQIVND (reference sequence). This CDR3 spans 13 amino acids. CDR3 sequence reads: CASSATSEGEQYF. As DNA, the CDR3 is TGTGCCAGTAGTGCGACTAGCGAAGGCGAGCAGTACTTC.

CDR3 coding DNA: TGTGCCTGGACCATACAGGGGGCGAGTGGCGAGCAGTACTTC. Translation: CAWTIQGASGEQYF. This chain joins TRBV30 and TRBJ2-7, with 9 bases aligning to TRBD1. Germline CDR1 GTSNPN, CDR2 SVGIG (reference sequence). The CDR3 has 14 amino acids. V lost 4 bases and J lost 6; bases outside the gene matches: 10. Full variable domain (outside the CDR3, taken from reference TRBV30 and TRBJ2-7): SQTIHQWPATLVQPVGSPLSLECTVEGTSNPNLYWYRQAAGRGLQLLFYSVGIGQISSEVPQNLSASRPQDRQFILSSKKLLLSDSGFYLCAWTIQGASGEQYFGPGTRLTVT.

J is TRBJ2-7 and V is TRBV10-3, with 8 bases lining up with TRBD1. Germline-derived CDR1 and CDR2 are ENHRY and SYGVKD. V shed 6 bases, J shed 5 bases, and the junction held 15 bases outside the gene matches. This CDR3 comprises 16 residues. The CDR3 nucleotides are TGTGCCATCAGCCAAGAGGGGCCTGGGACAGGCGACGAGCAGTACTTC. It specifies CAISQEGPGTGDEQYF.

This clone has more than one count but fewer than ten. V gene TRBV10-3 combines with J gene TRBJ2-7; TRBD2 agrees at 10 bases. The CDR3 has 13 residues. V was clipped by 10 bases and J by 2 bases; unmatched bases: 5. Germline assignment: CDR1 ENHRY and CDR2 SYGVKD. CDR3 coding DNA: TGTGCCAGTACTAGCGGGGCAACCTACGAGCAGTACTTC. This encodes CASTSGATYEQYF.

This clone was seen more than once but under ten times. The chain combines TRBV30 with TRBJ1-2, with 12 bases lining up with TRBD1. CDR3 length: 14 residues. The germline gives CDR1 GTSNPN, CDR2 SVGIG (reference sequence). J was trimmed by 8 bases and V by 5 bases; bases with no gene match: 9. Here the CDR3 DNA reads TGTGCCTGGGGACGGGACAGGGGGCCATCCGGCTACACCTTC. Residues: CAWGRDRGPSGYTF.